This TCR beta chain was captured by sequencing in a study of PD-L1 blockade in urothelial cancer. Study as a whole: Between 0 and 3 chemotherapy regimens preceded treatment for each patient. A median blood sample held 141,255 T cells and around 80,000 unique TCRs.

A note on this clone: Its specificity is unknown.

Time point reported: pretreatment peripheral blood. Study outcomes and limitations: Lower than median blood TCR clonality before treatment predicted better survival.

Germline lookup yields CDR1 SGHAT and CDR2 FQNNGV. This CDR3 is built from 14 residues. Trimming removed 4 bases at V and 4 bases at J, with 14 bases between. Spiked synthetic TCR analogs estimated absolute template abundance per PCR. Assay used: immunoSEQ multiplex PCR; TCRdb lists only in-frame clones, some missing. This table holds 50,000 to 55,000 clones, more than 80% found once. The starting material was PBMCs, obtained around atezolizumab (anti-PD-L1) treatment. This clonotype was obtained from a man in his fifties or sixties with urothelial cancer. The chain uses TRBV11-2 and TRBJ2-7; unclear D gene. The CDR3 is CASSSFERRYEQYF. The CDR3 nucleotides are TGTGCCAGCAGCTCCTTCGAAAGGAGATACGAGCAGTACTTC.